This TCR beta chain was profiled in a study of blood T cell repertoires in COVID-19. Looking at the study overall: Samples representing acute and convalescent COVID-19 were sourced from the United States, Italy and Spain. Nucleic acid was either cDNA or gDNA, and it came from T cells, B-cell-depleted T cells, or PBMCs.

Sequenced by immunoSEQ multiplex PCR; TCRdb stores in-frame clones only, minus some. The sample contains some 65,000 clones, about 91% of which appear only once. This CDR3 spans 13 amino acids. Germline V gene sequence: CDR1 MDHEN, CDR2 SYDVKM. After removal of 6 bases from V and 3 bases from J, the junction contained 2 bases not matched to a gene. The chain joins TRBV28 to TRBJ1-1; 9 bases match TRBD1. Input material: peripheral blood. The receptor's source is a woman aged 80 or over with active COVID-19. CDR3 DNA sequence: TGTGCCAGCAGAGGACAGGGGCACACTGAAGCTTTCTTT. Its protein is CASRGQGHTEAFF.